Listed below are T cell receptor beta chains from one sample, sequenced in a study of T cell changes during pregnancy in multiple sclerosis. Clones were sequenced by immunoSEQ multiplex PCR, and TCRdb holds only the in-frame ones, with some missing. Found here are under 55,000 clones, over 85% of them singletons; the top ten hold about 0.37%. The sequencing used CD4+ T cells from peripheral blood mononuclear cells, collected before pregnancy. These TCRs come from a female donor with multiple sclerosis, enrolled in a pregnancy study. Each CDR3 is given with its conserved first and last residue. The D gene is left open where the match is weak. The listing skips clone size in some rows; elsewhere it reads once, few, many or a size class.

J,size,V,D,DNA,CDR3
TRBJ1-3,-,TRBV28,TRBD1,TGTGCCAGCAGATCGGGACAGGGGGCACGTCGAGGAGGAAACACCATATATTTT,CASRSGQGARRGGNTIYF
TRBJ1-5,-,TRBV7-9,TRBD1,TGTGCCAGCAGCTTGGGCAGGGGGAGCAATCAGCCCCAGCATTTT,CASSLGRGSNQPQHF
TRBJ1-1,-,TRBV5-1,TRBD1,TGCGCCAGCAGCTTGAGGCAGGGGGCACGCGAAGCTTTCTTT,CASSLRQGAREAFF
TRBJ2-1,-,TRBV6-6,TRBD2,TGTGCCAGCAGTATAGCCGGGACTACCGGGAATGAGCAGTTCTTC,CASSIAGTTGNEQFF
TRBJ1-1,-,TRBV18,TRBD1,TGTGCCAGCTCACCACTTGGACAGGGGATGAACACTGAAGCTTTCTTT,CASSPLGQGMNTEAFF
TRBJ2-1,-,TRBV6-1,-,TGTGCCAGCAGTGAAACGACAGGCCTTTCCTACAATGAGCAGTTCTTC,CASSETTGLSYNEQFF
TRBJ2-1,-,TRBV11-3,-,TGTGCCAGCAGCTTAGGGATCGGGGTAGCTTACAATGAGCAGTTCTTC,CASSLGIGVAYNEQFF
TRBJ2-1,-,TRBV7-7,-,TGTGCCAGCAGCTTAGGAGCGGTCAAGTACAATGAGCAGTTCTTC,CASSLGAVKYNEQFF
TRBJ2-1,-,TRBV6-6,TRBD2,TGTGCCAGCAGTTACAGGGCTAGCGGTTACAATGAGCAGTTCTTC,CASSYRASGYNEQFF
TRBJ2-3,-,TRBV6-6,-,TGTGCCAGCAGTTACTCGAAGACAGGTAGCACAGATACGCAGTATTTT,CASSYSKTGSTDTQYF
TRBJ2-1,-,TRBV5-6,-,TGTGCCAGCAGCTTGGGGGCGCAGGGTACGTTCTTC,CASSLGAQGTFF
TRBJ2-4,-,TRBV27,TRBD1,TGTGCCAGCAGTTTACGGCGGACAGGGGATAGCATTCAGTACTTC,CASSLRRTGDSIQYF
TRBJ2-7,-,TRBV7-6,TRBD1,TGTGCCAGCAGCGGAGGGACAGGGAAAAACTACGAGCAGTACTTC,CASSGGTGKNYEQYF
TRBJ2-2,-,TRBV4-1,TRBD1,TGCGCCAGCAGCCAACCCCCGAGGACAGGGCTCACCGGGGAGCTGTTTTTT,CASSQPPRTGLTGELFF
TRBJ2-3,-,TRBV7-9,-,TGTGCCAGCAGCTCATCCAGCGGTCCAGATACGCAGTATTTT,CASSSSSGPDTQYF
TRBJ2-7,-,TRBV28,TRBD1,TGTGCCAGCATTCAGGGGGTGATGTACGAGCAGTACTTC,CASIQGVMYEQYF
TRBJ1-2,-,TRBV6-6,TRBD1,TGTGCCAGCAGCGCCGCTGGACAGGCCCGGGGAGGCTACACCTTC,CASSAAGQARGGYTF
TRBJ1-1,-,TRBV6-5,-,TGTGCCAGCAGCGCAGGGTTTACTGAAGCTTTCTTT,CASSAGFTEAFF
TRBJ2-3,-,TRBV4-1,-,TGCGCCAGCAGCCAATGGCGGACTAGCACAGATACGCAGTATTTT,CASSQWRTSTDTQYF
TRBJ2-7,-,TRBV19,TRBD1,TGTGCCAGTGCACGCACGGGACAGGGTCTCGGCGAGCAGTACTTC,CASARTGQGLGEQYF
TRBJ2-2,-,TRBV19,TRBD1,TGTGCCACCGTGGGACAGGTGAACACCGGGGAGCTGTTTTTT,CATVGQVNTGELFF
TRBJ1-1,-,TRBV30,-,TGTGCCTGGAGTACATACGCCGTTCGCGGGGGCATGAACACTGAAGCTTTCTTT,CAWSTYAVRGGMNTEAFF
TRBJ1-1,once,TRBV5-6,-,TGTGCCAGCAGCCTATGGGGACTGGGTGGCACTGAAGCTTTCTTT,CASSLWGLGGTEAFF
TRBJ2-1,once,TRBV18,-,TGTGCCAGCTCACCCGCAGGGTTTAGTCCTAATGAGCAGTTCTTC,CASSPAGFSPNEQFF
TRBJ2-2,medium-sized,TRBV2,-,TGTGCCAGCAGTGAAGCGCGAGGGAGCACCGGGGAGCTGTTTTTT,CASSEARGSTGELFF
TRBJ2-2,-,TRBV10-1,TRBD1,TGCGCCAGCAGTGTCGGGACAGGGCGACGGGAGAAGGTCGGGGAGCTGTTTTTT,CASSVGTGRREKVGELFF
TRBJ2-1,-,TRBV5-1,TRBD2,TGCGCCAGCCGACCCGGTCGGGTAACTAGCGGGAGATTCTCGTGGTTCCCTGAGCAGTTCTTC,CASRPGRVTSGRFSWFPEQFF
TRBJ1-3,-,TRBV5-1,-,TGCGCCAGCACCCTGGACAGTAACTCGGGCGGAAACACCATATATTTT,CASTLDSNSGGNTIYF
TRBJ1-2,-,TRBV28,-,TGTGCCAGCGGGACAAGAGGTGGCTACACCTTC,CASGTRGGYTF
TRBJ2-2,-,TRBV29-1,-,TGCAGCGTGAGGCCCTGGGGGGCCGGGGAGCTGTTTTTT,CSVRPWGAGELFF
TRBJ2-7,-,TRBV28,-,TGTGCCAGCAGTTTAACAGGGAGAACCTACGAGCAGTACTTC,CASSLTGRTYEQYF
TRBJ2-3,-,TRBV2,TRBD2,TGTGCCAGCAGTGCCTGGGGGGGGGTCACAGATACGCAGTATTTT,CASSAWGGVTDTQYF
TRBJ2-3,-,TRBV27,TRBD2,TGTGCCAGCAGTCTTCGTCGGACTAGCGGGAGATATGATAAGAATACGCAGTATTTT,CASSLRRTSGRYDKNTQYF
TRBJ2-1,-,TRBV5-5,-,TGTGCCAGCAGCTCCGGGACAAATGAGCAGTTCTTC,CASSSGTNEQFF
TRBJ1-5,-,TRBV6-5,-,TGTGCCAGCAGTTACGCGGCAGGAGCGGCACCTCAGCCCCAGCATTTT,CASSYAAGAAPQPQHF
TRBJ2-7,-,TRBV6-5,-,TGTGCCAGCAGTTCTTACTACGAGCAGTACTTC,CASSSYYEQYF
TRBJ2-1,-,TRBV7-8,-,TGTGCCAGCAGCCCCAACAGGGTTCTGAGAGACAATGAGCAGTTCTTC,CASSPNRVLRDNEQFF
TRBJ1-1,few,TRBV5-1,TRBD1,TGCGCCAGCAGCACCAGGGGGCGCACGAACACTGAAGCTTTCTTT,CASSTRGRTNTEAFF
TRBJ2-3,-,TRBV11-2,TRBD2,TGTGCCAGCAGCTTTAGCGGGGCTAGATCTAGCACAGATACGCAGTATTTT,CASSFSGARSSTDTQYF